This T cell receptor (beta chain) appears in the sequencing data of a study of persistence of HIV-infected CD4 T cells. Study-level background: Up to about 180 mL blood was drawn at multiple time points; a couple of donors had single-time leukapheresis.

The germline V gene encodes CDR1 MNHEY and CDR2 SVGEGT. Trimming pared 4 bases from V and 7 bases from J, leaving 14 bases between. This CDR3 has 14 residues. The stimulus was lysate of CMV-infected fibroblasts, roughly 10 ug/mL. Sorting of responding CD4+ T cells relied on upregulated CD40 ligand together with CD69. CD4+ T cell counts exceeded 400 cells/uL; CMV serology was positive. Sequencing used immunoSEQ version 4 in survey mode. Genomic DNA was diluted to 9 to 10 ng/uL, up to 1 ug per sample. Clones were sequenced by immunoSEQ multiplex PCR, and TCRdb holds only the in-frame ones, with some missing. Of roughly 5,300 clones in the sample, less than 70% are singletons; the top ten hold 30% to 40%. Note on this clone: Its target is not known.

This material consisted of CD4+ T cells sorted from PBMCs after approximately 19-hour stimulation, taken from a patient who received antiretroviral therapy. The chain uses TRBV6-2 or TRBV6-3 and TRBJ2-1; a possible D gene is TRBD1 (5 bases). This clonotype was obtained from an adult man with HIV who was CMV-seropositive. CDR3 sequence reads: CASSSRSGLNEQFF. CDR3 DNA sequence: TGTGCCAGCAGTTCCAGATCAGGGCTGAATGAGCAGTTCTTC.